This TCR beta chain originates from a study of OX40 agonist ivuxolimab in advanced cancers. Whole-study context: Ivuxolimab, an agonist antibody against OX40 (CD134), was given to patients. Across the patients, intravenous ivuxolimab was delivered every 2 weeks at 0.01 to 10 mg/kg. 30% to 40% of patients had received prior checkpoint inhibitor therapy.

This clone has a handful of counts. Antigen: not known. Study observations and caveats: On average, a greater number of expanded clones characterised CD8+ T cells relative to CD4+.

Profiled with immunoSEQ multiplex PCR; TCRdb holds only in-frame clones, not every one. The profile shows fewer than 60,000 clones, over 75% of them singletons. Germline assignment: CDR1 SGHTA and CDR2 FQGNSA. The CDR3 extends over 15 amino acids. V shed 6 bases and J shed 0 bases, with 11 bases lying between them. This receptor was identified in an adult with an advanced solid tumor such as melanoma, head and neck, liver or kidney cancer. This specimen was CD4+ or CD8+ T cells sorted from blood, taken in a trial of the OX40 agonist ivuxolimab. The V gene is TRBV7-2, the J gene TRBJ1-4, with no clear D. The CDR3 sequence is CASSRTGATNEKLFF. For the CDR3, the DNA is TGTGCCAGCAGTCGGACGGGAGCAACTAATGAAAAACTGTTTTTT.